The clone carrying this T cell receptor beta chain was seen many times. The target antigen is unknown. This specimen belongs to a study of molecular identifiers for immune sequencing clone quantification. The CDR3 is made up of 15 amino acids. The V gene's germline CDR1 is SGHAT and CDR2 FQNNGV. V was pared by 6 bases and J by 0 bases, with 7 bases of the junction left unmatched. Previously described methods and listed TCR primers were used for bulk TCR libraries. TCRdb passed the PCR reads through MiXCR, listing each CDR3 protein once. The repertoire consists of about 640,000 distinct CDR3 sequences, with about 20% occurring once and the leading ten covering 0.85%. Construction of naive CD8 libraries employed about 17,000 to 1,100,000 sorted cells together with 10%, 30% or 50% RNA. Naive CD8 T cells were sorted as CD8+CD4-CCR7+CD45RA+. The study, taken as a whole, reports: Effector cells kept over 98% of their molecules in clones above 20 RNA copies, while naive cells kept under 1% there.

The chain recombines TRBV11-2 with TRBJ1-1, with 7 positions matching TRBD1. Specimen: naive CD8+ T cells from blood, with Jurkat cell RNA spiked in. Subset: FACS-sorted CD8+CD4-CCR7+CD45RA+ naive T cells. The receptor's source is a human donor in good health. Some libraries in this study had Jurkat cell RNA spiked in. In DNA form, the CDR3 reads TGTGCCAGCAGGGCCACGGGACAGCTGAACACTGAAGCTTTCTTT. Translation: CASRATGQLNTEAFF. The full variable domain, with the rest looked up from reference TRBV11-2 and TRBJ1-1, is EAGVAQSPRYKIIEKRQSVAFWCNPISGHATLYWYQQILGQGPKLLIQFQNNGVVDDSQLPKDRFSAERLKGVDSTLKIQPAKLEDSAVYLCASRATGQLNTEAFFGQGTRLTVV.